This paragraph reports one T cell receptor (beta chain). Its antigen is unidentified. PCR involved 60 Vbeta and 13 Jbeta primers. Generated by immunoSEQ multiplex PCR, the TCRdb table keeps only in-frame clones and is missing some. Of some 180,000 clones listed, about 83% were seen once; the top ten hold approximately 2.6%. The sample comes from a study of cytomegalovirus exposure and HLA in healthy donors. Likely unrecorded immune exposures existed in these nominally healthy donors. Findings and caveats of the study: Analyses of presence and absence presupposed an approximately uniform sequencing depth across donors. Equally common other TCR beta chains were less clonally expanded than HLA-associated ones, a later analysis found.

The receptor was isolated from a female donor in good health and CMV-seronegative. Sequences were obtained from PBMCs.

Here the CDR3 reads CAISDSSVSDTQYF. The CDR3 DNA reads as TGTGCCATCAGTGATTCTAGCGTTTCAGATACGCAGTATTTT. This chain links TRBV10-3 with TRBJ2-3, with D possibly matching TRBD2 (6 bases). Germline assignment: CDR1 ENHRY and CDR2 SYGVKD. V lost 3 bases and J lost 4, with 11 bases in between. The CDR3 sequence is 14 residues long.